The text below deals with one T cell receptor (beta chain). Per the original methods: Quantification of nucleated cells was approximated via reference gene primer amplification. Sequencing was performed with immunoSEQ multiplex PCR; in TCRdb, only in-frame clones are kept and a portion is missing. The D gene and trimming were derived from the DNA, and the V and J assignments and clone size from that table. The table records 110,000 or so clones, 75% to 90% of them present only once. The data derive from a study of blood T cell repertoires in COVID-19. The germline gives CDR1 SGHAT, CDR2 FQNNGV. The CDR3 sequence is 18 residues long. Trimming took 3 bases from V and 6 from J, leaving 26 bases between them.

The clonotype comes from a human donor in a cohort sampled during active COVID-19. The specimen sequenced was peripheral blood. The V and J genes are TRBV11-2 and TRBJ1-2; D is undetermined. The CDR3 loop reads CASSFLPSGWALDDGYTF. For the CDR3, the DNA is TGTGCCAGCAGCTTTCTTCCCTCCGGTTGGGCTTTAGACGATGGCTACACCTTC. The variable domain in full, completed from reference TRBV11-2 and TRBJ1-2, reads EAGVAQSPRYKIIEKRQSVAFWCNPISGHATLYWYQQILGQGPKLLIQFQNNGVVDDSQLPKDRFSAERLKGVDSTLKIQPAKLEDSAVYLCASSFLPSGWALDDGYTFGSGTRLTVV.